This T cell receptor (beta chain) was sequenced during a study of T cell changes during pregnancy in multiple sclerosis. The V gene's germline CDR1 is SNHLY and CDR2 FYNNEI. V shed 4 bases and J shed 4 bases, with 19 bases lying between them. This CDR3 has 16 residues. Sequenced by immunoSEQ multiplex PCR; TCRdb stores in-frame clones only, minus some. The sample lists approximately 31,000 clones, 90% occurring once. The V gene is TRBV2, the J gene TRBJ1-2; D gene unclear. Sample: CD8+ T cells from peripheral blood mononuclear cells, taken in the second trimester of pregnancy. The TCR sequence derives from a female donor with multiple sclerosis, enrolled in a pregnancy study. The CDR3 is CASSGADGEMIYGYTF. Here the CDR3 DNA reads TGTGCCAGCAGTGGAGCAGATGGGGAGATGATCTATGGCTACACCTTC.